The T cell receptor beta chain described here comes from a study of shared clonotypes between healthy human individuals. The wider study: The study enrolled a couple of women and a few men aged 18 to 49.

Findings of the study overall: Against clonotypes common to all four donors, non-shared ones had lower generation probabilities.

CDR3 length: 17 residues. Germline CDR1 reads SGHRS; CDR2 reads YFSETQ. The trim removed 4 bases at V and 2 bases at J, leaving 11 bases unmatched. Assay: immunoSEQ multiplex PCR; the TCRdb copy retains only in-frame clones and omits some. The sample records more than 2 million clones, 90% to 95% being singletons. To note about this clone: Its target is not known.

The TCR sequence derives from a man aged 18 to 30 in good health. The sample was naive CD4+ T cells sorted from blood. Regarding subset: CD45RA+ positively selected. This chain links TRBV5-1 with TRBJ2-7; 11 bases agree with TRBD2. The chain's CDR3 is CASSPLPGSGGAYEQYF. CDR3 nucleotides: TGCGCCAGCAGCCCGCTACCGGGTAGCGGGGGGGCCTACGAGCAGTACTTC.